This T cell receptor (beta chain) is drawn from a study of blood T cell repertoires in COVID-19. Study-wide background: The United States, Italy and Spain were the sources of the acute and convalescent COVID-19 samples. Nucleic acid was either cDNA or gDNA, and it came from T cells, B-cell-depleted T cells, or PBMCs.

Study processing details: Counts of nucleated cells, estimated from reference gene primer amplification, were obtained. Assay used: immunoSEQ multiplex PCR; TCRdb lists only in-frame clones, some missing. V and J calls and clone size are copied from that table; D and trimming were computed from the DNA. The sample records about 240,000 clones, roughly 80% being singletons. Specimen: peripheral blood. The sequence derives from a woman aged 18-29 years with acute or convalescent COVID-19.

Here the CDR3 reads CASSYSGTGGGYGYTF. The DNA for the CDR3 is TGTGCCAGCAGTTACTCCGGGACAGGGGGCGGTTATGGCTACACCTTC. V usage is TRBV6-5 and J usage is TRBJ1-2; 12 bases line up with TRBD1. This CDR3 region has 16 residues. J lost 5 bases, V lost 0 bases, and 4 bases had no gene match. Germline V gives CDR1 MNHEY, CDR2 SVGAGI.